This T cell receptor (beta chain) was captured by sequencing in a study of shared clonotypes between healthy human individuals. Findings of the study overall: With a handful of donors compared, 4.5% to 6.5% of naive CD4 clonotypes were shared.

Repertoires were generated with immunoSEQ multiplex PCR, while TCRdb's copy carries only in-frame clones and drops some. There are approximately 2.1 million clones in the sample; over 90% occur only once, and approximately 0.4% lies in the top ten. The V gene lost 2 bases and the J gene lost 2 bases, with 12 bases spanning the gap. This CDR3 is 15 amino acids long. Germline CDR1 and CDR2: SGHVS and FQNEAQ. On this clone: The target antigen is unknown.

The clonotype originates from a man younger than 30 in good health. Some clones in this sample may be carry-over from other donors' samples. The V gene is TRBV7-8, the J gene TRBJ1-1; D is unresolved. The specimen was naive CD4+ T cells from PBMCs. This sample's subset: CD45RA+ positively selected. CDR3 in DNA: TGTGCCAGCAGCTTATTGGGGTTCGAAAACACTGAAGCTTTCTTT. Its protein product is CASSLLGFENTEAFF.